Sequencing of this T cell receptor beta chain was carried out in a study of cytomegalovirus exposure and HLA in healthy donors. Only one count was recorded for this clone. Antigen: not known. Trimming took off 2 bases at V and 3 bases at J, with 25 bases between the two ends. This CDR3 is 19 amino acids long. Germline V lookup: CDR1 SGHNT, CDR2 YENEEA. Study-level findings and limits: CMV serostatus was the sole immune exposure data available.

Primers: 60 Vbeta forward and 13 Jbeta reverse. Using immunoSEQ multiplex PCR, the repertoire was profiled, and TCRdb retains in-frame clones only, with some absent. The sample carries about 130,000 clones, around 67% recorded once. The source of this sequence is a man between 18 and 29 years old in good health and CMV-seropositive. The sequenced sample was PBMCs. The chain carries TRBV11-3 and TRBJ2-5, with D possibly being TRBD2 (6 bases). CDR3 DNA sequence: TGTGCCAGCAGCTTACCCCCCCAAGGGGAGGACGTCCTTAAAGAGACCCAGTACTTC. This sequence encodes CASSLPPQGEDVLKETQYF.